This T cell receptor (beta chain) was profiled in a study of T cells in Graves' hyperthyroidism and ophthalmopathy. The sample holds a few counts of this clonotype. Template material for amplifying TCR beta CDR3 regions consisted of RNA transcripts. The HTBI set primed first-round TCR CDR3 RT-PCR. Each CDR3 protein is one row after TCRdb ran MiXCR on the multiplex PCR reads. The sample carries about 510,000 distinct CDR3 sequences, around 15% recorded once. Patients aged 18 to 65 had newly diagnosed hyperthyroidism that had lasted under 2 months. From germline, CDR1 is DFQATT and CDR2 SNEGSKA (reference sequence). Trimming left V 0 bases short and J 3 bases short, with 15 bases between. This CDR3 has 15 amino acids.

The receptor was derived from a woman aged 40 to 49 with Graves' hyperthyroidism. The sequenced sample was blood. V usage is TRBV20-1 and J usage is TRBJ2-7, with a tentative D call TRBD2 (6 bases). The CDR3 sequence is CSAREAGQAYYEQYF. As DNA, the CDR3 is TGCAGTGCTAGAGAGGCGGGGCAGGCGTACTACGAGCAGTACTTC.